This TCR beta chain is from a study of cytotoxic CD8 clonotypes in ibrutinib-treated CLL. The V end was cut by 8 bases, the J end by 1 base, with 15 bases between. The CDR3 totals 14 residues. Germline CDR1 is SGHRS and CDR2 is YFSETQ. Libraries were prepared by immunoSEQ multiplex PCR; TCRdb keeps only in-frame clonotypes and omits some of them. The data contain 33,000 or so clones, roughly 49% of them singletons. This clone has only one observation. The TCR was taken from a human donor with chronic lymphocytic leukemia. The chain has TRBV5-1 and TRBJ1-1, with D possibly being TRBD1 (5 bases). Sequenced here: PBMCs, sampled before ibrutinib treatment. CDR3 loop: CASSHGTSNTEAFF. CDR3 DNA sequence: TGCGCCAGTTCACACGGGACTTCGAACACTGAAGCTTTCTTT.